This T cell receptor beta chain was sequenced for a study of regulatory T cells in long-lasting Graves disease. In the study overall: Graves' patients diagnosed newly had used antithyroid drugs under 3 months.

In this sample, this clonotype turned up a few times. Time point denoted: newly diagnosed GD, antithyroid drugs for less than 3 months. Extracted PBMC RNA gave rise to the TCR library. The J segment lost 0 bases and the V segment lost 8 bases, leaving 8 bases of the junction unmatched. Per the germline V gene, CDR1 is PRHDT and CDR2 is FYEKMQ (reference sequence). CDR3 length equals 16 residues. Through Arm-PCR of CDR3 regions and iRepertoire HTBI primers, TCR beta libraries were built. Under the authors' procedure: Analysis of the samples identified approximately 63 TRBV and roughly 13 TRBJ segments. Each CDR3 protein is one row after TCRdb ran MiXCR on the multiplex PCR reads. For this entry, the V and J calls and clone size follow TCRdb and not the study's own pipeline. The top ten hold 20% of the sample, which has approximately 350,000 distinct CDR3 sequences, about a sixth seen once. These data are also associated with another study on T cells in Graves' hyperthyroidism and ophthalmopathy. This second study says: First-round RT-PCR targeting the TCR CDR3 was performed with the HTBI primer set.

The sample here was peripheral blood mononuclear cells (PBMCs), taken at new diagnosis, from a patient treated with antithyroid drugs. The receptor was isolated from a woman younger than 35 with Graves disease. The rearrangement joins TRBV13 to TRBJ2-3; 10 nucleotides agree with TRBD2. CDR3 bases: TGTGCCAGCGGGACCGGGACTAGCGAGAGCACAGATACGCAGTATTTT. Amino acids: CASGTGTSESTDTQYF.